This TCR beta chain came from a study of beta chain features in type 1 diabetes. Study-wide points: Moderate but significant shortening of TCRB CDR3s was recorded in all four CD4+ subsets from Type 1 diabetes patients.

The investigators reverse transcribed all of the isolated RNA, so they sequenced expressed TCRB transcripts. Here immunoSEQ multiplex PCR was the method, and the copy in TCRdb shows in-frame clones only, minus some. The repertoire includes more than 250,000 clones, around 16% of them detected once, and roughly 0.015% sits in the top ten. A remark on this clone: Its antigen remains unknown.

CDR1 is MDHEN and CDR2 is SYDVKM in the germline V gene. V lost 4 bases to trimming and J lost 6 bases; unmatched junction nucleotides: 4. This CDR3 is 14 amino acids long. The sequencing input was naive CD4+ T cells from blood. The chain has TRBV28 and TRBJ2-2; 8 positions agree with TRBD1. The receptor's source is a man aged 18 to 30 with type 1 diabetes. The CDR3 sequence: CASSSSQGAGELFF. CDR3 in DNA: TGTGCCAGCAGTTCCTCACAGGGGGCCGGGGAGCTGTTTTTT. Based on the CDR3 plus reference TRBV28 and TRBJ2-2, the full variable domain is DVKVTQSSRYLVKRTGEKVFLECVQDMDHENMFWYRQDPGLGLRLIYFSYDVKMKEKGDIPEGYSVSREKKERFSLILESASTNQTSMYLCASSSSQGAGELFFGEGSRLTVL.